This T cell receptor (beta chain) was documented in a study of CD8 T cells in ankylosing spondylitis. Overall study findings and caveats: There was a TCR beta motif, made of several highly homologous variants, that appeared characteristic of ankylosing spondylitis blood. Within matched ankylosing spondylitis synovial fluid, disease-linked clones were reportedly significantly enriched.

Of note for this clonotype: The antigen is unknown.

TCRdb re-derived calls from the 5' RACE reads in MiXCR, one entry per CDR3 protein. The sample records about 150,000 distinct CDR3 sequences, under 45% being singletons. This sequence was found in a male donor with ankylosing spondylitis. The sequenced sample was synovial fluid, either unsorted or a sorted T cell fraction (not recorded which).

The CDR3, as DNA: TGCGCCAGCAGCTTTTTCAATGAGCAGTTCTTC. Its protein is CASSFFNEQFF. V is TRBV5-1 and J is TRBJ2-1; D is unresolved. The CDR3 is 11 residues long. Looked up from germline, CDR1 is SGHRS and CDR2 is YFSETQ. Trimming took 2 bases from V and 6 from J, leaving 3 bases between them.